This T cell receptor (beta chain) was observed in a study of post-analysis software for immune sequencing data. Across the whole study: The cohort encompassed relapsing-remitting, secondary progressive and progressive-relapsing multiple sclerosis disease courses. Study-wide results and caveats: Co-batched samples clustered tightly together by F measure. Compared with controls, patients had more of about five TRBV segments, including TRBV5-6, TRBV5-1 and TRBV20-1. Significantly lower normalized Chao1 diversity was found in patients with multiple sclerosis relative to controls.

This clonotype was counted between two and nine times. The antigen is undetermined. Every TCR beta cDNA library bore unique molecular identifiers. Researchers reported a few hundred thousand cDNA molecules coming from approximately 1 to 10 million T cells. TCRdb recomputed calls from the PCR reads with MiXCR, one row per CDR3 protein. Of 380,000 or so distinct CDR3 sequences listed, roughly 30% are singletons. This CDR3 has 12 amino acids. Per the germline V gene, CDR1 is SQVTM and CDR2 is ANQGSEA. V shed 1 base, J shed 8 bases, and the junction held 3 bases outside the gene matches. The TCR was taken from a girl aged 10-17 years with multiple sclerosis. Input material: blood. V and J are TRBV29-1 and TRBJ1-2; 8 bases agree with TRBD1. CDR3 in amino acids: CSVEGQGQGYTF. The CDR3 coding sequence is TGCAGCGTTGAAGGACAGGGGCAAGGCTACACCTTC. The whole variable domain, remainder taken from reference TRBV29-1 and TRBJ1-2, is SAVISQKPSRDICQRGTSLTIQCQVDSQVTMMFWYRQQPGQSLTLIATANQGSEATYESGFVIDKFPISRPNLTFSTLTVSNMSPEDSSIYLCSVEGQGQGYTFGSGTRLTVV.